Shown below are 13 T cell receptor beta chains from a single sample sequenced in a study of T cell repertoires in cytomegalovirus infection (dated 2019 in TCRdb). TCRdb records Illumina HiSeq 1500 as the sequencer. TCRdb handled the public reads itself, with Q25 trimming in fastp and clone calling in MiXCR, and kept productive beta chains. CDR3 protein sequences are deduplicated, and each keeps its most common genes and DNA. This sample lists 250,000 to 300,000 distinct CDR3 sequences; roughly an eighth were detected once. The ten largest make up roughly 9.7% of the sample. Input material: PBMCs. The receptors originated from a human donor in good health (CMV status not recorded). Some clones in this sample may be carry-over from other donors' samples.

The CDR3 loop reads CASSQGQGGNVLTF. CDR3 nucleotide sequence: TGTGCCAGCAGCCAAGGACAGGGAGGCAACGTCCTGACTTTC. The J gene is TRBJ2-6, the V gene TRBV7-6; 8 bases fit TRBD1. CDR1 SGHVS and CDR2 FNYEAQ come from the germline V gene. CDR3 length: 14 residues. The J segment lost 9 bases and the V segment lost 5 bases, leaving 6 bases of the junction unmatched.

This clonotype was detected ten times or more. The chain links TRBV4-2 to TRBJ2-2; D might be TRBD2 (5 bases). The CDR3 sequence is 13 residues long. From germline, CDR1 is LGHNA and CDR2 YNFKEQ. Trimming removed 4 bases at V and 8 bases at J, with 11 bases between. The CDR3: CASSPIEGGELFF. The CDR3 DNA is TGTGCCAGCAGCCCCATCGAGGGTGGGGAGCTGTTTTTT.

There are many counts of this clonotype. The gene calls are TRBV7-8 and TRBJ2-2, with 8 bases fitting TRBD1. The CDR3 spans 15 residues. Germline V CDR1 and CDR2: SGHVS, FQNEAQ. V lost 2 bases, J lost 4 bases, and 3 bases stayed unmatched. The CDR3 loop is CASSLITGGTGELFF. The CDR3 DNA is TGTGCCAGCAGCTTAATTACAGGGGGCACCGGGGAGCTGTTTTTT.

Points on this clonotype: A read error may explain this, as a much larger clone is one base away. The rearrangement joins TRBV7-3 to TRBJ2-3; TRBD2 is a possible D gene (5 bases). The length of the CDR3 is 13 residues. The germline gives CDR1 SGHTA, CDR2 FQGTGA. The V end lost 8 bases, the J end lost 2 bases, and 11 bases lay between the germline ends. CDR3 coding DNA: TGTGCCAGCCGCAGACTACCCACAGATACGCAGTATTTT. It translates to CASRRLPTDTQYF. The full variable domain, rest sourced from reference TRBV7-3 and TRBJ2-3, is GAGVSQTPSNKVTEKGKYVELRCDPISGHTALYWYRQSLGQGPEFLIYFQGTGAADDSGLPNDRFFAVRPEGSVSTLKIQRTERGDSAVYLCASRRLPTDTQYFGPGTRLTVL.

The chain employs TRBV2 and TRBJ2-1; 14 bases map to TRBD2. This CDR3 has 15 amino acids. The J segment lost 10 bases and the V segment lost 8 bases, leaving 10 bases of the junction unmatched. Germline CDR1 reads SNHLY; CDR2 reads FYNNEI. The CDR3 sequence is CASHGGTSGSREQFF. CDR3 in DNA: TGTGCCAGCCACGGAGGGACTAGCGGGAGTCGGGAGCAGTTCTTC.

This clonotype was seen many times. The rearrangement joins TRBV6-4 to TRBJ2-2, with 8 nucleotides matching TRBD1. Germline V gives CDR1 MRHNA, CDR2 SNTAGT. The CDR3 consists of 15 residues. Germline trimming cut 2 bases from V and 6 bases from J; bases unmatched to any gene: 5. The CDR3 bases are TGTGCCAGCAGTGACGGACAGGGCGGGCCCGGGGAGCTGTTTTTT. Its translation is CASSDGQGGPGELFF.

This clonotype has a count of ten or more. The chain links TRBV7-9 to TRBJ2-1, with D tentatively TRBD1 or TRBD2 (5 bases each). V dropped 3 bases and J dropped 0 bases, with 9 bases sitting between them. The V gene's germline CDR1 is SEHNR and CDR2 FQNEAQ (reference sequence). The CDR3 has 15 amino acids. The CDR3 coding sequence is TGTGCCAGCAGCTTGGGGGAGAGCTCCTACAATGAGCAGTTCTTC. Amino acids: CASSLGESSYNEQFF.

V usage is TRBV20-1 and J usage is TRBJ2-1, with 10 bases identical to TRBD1. Germline lookup yields CDR1 DFQATT and CDR2 SNEGSKA (reference sequence). The CDR3 runs to 14 residues. CDR3 protein: CRPYRDRGEGDSFF. CDR3 nucleotide sequence: TGCAGGCCTTACCGGGACAGGGGAGAGGGGGACTCGTTCTTC.

The chain uses TRBV20-1 and TRBJ1-5, with D possibly TRBD1 on 6 matching bases. The V end was cut by 2 bases, the J end by 0 bases, with 17 bases between. Germline V CDR1 and CDR2: DFQATT, SNEGSKA (reference sequence). The CDR3 totals 17 residues. CDR3 DNA sequence: TGCAGTGCTAGATCAGCAAGGGGGATGTATAGCAATCAGCCCCAGCATTTT. The encoded protein is CSARSARGMYSNQPQHF.

The J gene is TRBJ2-5, the V gene TRBV20-1; D remains unclear. The CDR3 contains 13 residues. Trimming left V 0 bases short and J 7 bases short, with 12 bases between. In germline, CDR1 is DFQATT, CDR2 SNEGSKA (reference sequence). CDR3 sequence: CSARDLVAGTQYF. CDR3 DNA sequence: TGCAGTGCTAGAGATCTGGTAGCAGGGACCCAGTACTTC.

In this sample, this clonotype turned up many times. The V call is TRBV10-3, the J call TRBJ2-7; D remains ambiguous. V was trimmed by 0 bases and J by 4 bases, leaving 13 bases between them. Germline V lookup: CDR1 ENHRY, CDR2 SYGVKD. The CDR3 runs 15 residues. CDR3 sequence reads: CAISESIGFGYEQYF. The CDR3 DNA sequence: TGTGCCATCAGTGAGTCGATAGGGTTTGGATACGAGCAGTACTTC.

Many counts were recorded for this clonotype. J is TRBJ1-1 and V is TRBV7-8; 8 bases line up with TRBD1. The junction had 5 bases not matched to a gene; V was cut back by 6 bases and J by 5 bases. Germline V lookup: CDR1 SGHVS, CDR2 FQNEAQ. CDR3 length equals 13 residues. The DNA of the CDR3 is TGTGCCAGCAGAGCCAGGGGGCATACTGAAGCTTTCTTT. Amino acid sequence: CASRARGHTEAFF. The entire variable domain, with the rest obtained from reference TRBV7-8 and TRBJ1-1, is as follows: GAGVSQSPRYKVAKRGQDVALRCDPISGHVSLFWYQQALGQGPEFLTYFQNEAQLDKSGLPSDRFFAERPEGSVSTLKIQRTQQEDSAVYLCASRARGHTEAFFGQGTRLTVV.

Comment on this clonotype: This may stem from a read error, because a much larger clone lies one nucleotide away. The chain carries TRBV28 and TRBJ2-4; D tentatively reads TRBD1 or TRBD2 (5 bases each). The end of the DNA aligns better with TRBJ2-1, so the J call may be wrong. The CDR3 has 13 residues. Germline lookup yields CDR1 MDHEN and CDR2 SYDVKM. The CDR3 DNA reads TGTGCCACACTGGGGGTAGGCAAAAACATTCAGTTCTTC. It encodes CATLGVGKNIQFF.